This T cell receptor (beta chain) was captured by sequencing in a study of blood T cell repertoires in COVID-19. About the study: There were acute and convalescent COVID-19 samples, and they came from the United States, Italy and Spain. The cDNA or gDNA used as material had been derived from T cells, B-cell-depleted T cells, or PBMCs.

This CDR3 has 16 residues. Germline lookup yields CDR1 SNHLY and CDR2 FYNNEI. The V and J ends lost 6 bases and 4 bases, in that order; junction bases with no gene match: 12. Sequenced by immunoSEQ multiplex PCR; TCRdb stores in-frame clones only, minus some. Counted here are 200,000 to 300,000 clones, 82% occurring once; the ten biggest clones make up roughly an eighth. The sequencing input was peripheral blood. The chain joins TRBV2 to TRBJ1-2; 9 positions agree with TRBD1. This TCR was recovered from an older woman with active or convalescent COVID-19. The CDR3 spells CASRRERGDRAYGYTF. DNA of the CDR3: TGTGCCAGCAGACGCGAGCGAGGGGACAGGGCCTATGGCTACACCTTC.